Below, one T cell receptor (beta chain) is given with its context. Its antigen is currently not known. Sequence at one end of the junction differs from germline and may be a read error. The data belong to a study of blood T cells in healthy people across ages (dated by TCRdb to the mid-2010s). Broadly, across the study: In model experiments, roughly one uniquely barcoded TCR beta cDNA molecule per two T cells was captured by template switching. Age-related changes in TCR beta repertoire diversity were measured in the study by deep sequencing normalized with unique cDNA molecular identifiers. To avoid experimental bias, donors of different ages were distributed randomly across sequencing lanes. Donors were grouped into four age groups: young (average approximately 16 years), middle-aged (roughly 38), aged (approximately 67) and long-lived (around 80). The study analyzed two additional independent replicas of 1 million unique cDNA reads from the same blood draw for two donors, one aged 18 to 30 and one aged 80 or older. Study-level results and caveats: Because profiling used bulk unsorted PBMCs, naive and antigen-experienced compartments could not be compared conclusively. As age increased, observed TCR beta diversity per million T cells dropped in a roughly linear way, and a significant reduction was already evident by age 40. The long-lived group showed more naive CD4+ T cells, fewer expanded clones and increased TCR diversity than the aged group, suggesting age selection. Observed TCR beta diversity correlated strongly with the percentage of naive T cells measured by flow cytometry. Total diversity estimates from one million sequenced T cells were considered lower bounds and underestimates. Because donor CMV infection status was unknown, age-related changes in expanded clonotypes were potentially confounded.

The CDR3 contains 17 residues, cysteine and phenylalanine counted. Only CDR3 DNA is held: 51 bases, read in frame from base 1. Looking up the germline V gene (reference sequence) yields CDR1 SGHKS and CDR2 YYEKEE. The roughly 42 donors, aged about 6 to 95 years, were systemically healthy Caucasian individuals from Russia. Each donor gave 9.5 to 10 milliliters of peripheral blood, drawn into EDTA-treated Vacutainer tubes. Ficoll-Paque density-gradient centrifugation was used to isolate PBMCs, with at least 6.5 million per sample. Trizol reagent was used to extract total RNA from the PBMCs, yielding at least 5.5 micrograms per sample. The percentages of naive CD45RAhigh/CD27high T cells were determined by flow cytometry on a PBMC aliquot from every donor. The library was made by 5' RACE. Sequenced using an Illumina HiSeq 2500. A second PCR of roughly 7 to 11 cycles was performed with a sample-barcoded 5' primer and a J-beta primer mix. A unique molecular identifier was introduced onto each TCR beta cDNA molecule by a template-switch 5' adaptor carrying 12 random nucleotides. Each sample yielded at least 2.5 million CDR3-containing paired-end reads. First-strand cDNA synthesis was performed from all RNA using the Mint cDNA synthesis kit, with priming by a TRBC-specific oligonucleotide. All cDNA was treated with uracil-DNA glycosylase and then went through a first 18-cycle PCR with the universal primers M1SS and BC2_uni_R. On the authors' methods: Normalization of each sample was performed by random selection of 1 million high-quality reads, each carrying a distinct molecular identifier. Instead of being binned into consensus sequences, reads with shared molecular identifiers were discarded. MiTCR, with a Q25 quality threshold and the strictest error-elimination algorithm, was used for CDR3 identification, clonotype clustering and error correction. A nonparametric unseen species model using Euler transformation provided a lower-bound estimate of total TCR beta diversity. In-frame beta chains were kept once TCRdb had trimmed the public reads at Q25 with fastp and called clones with MiXCR. Rows are unified per CDR3 protein, each entry keeping the most common DNA and genes. TCRdb's processing, not the study's, gives the V and J calls here. Present in this sample are around 1.5 million distinct CDR3 sequences, around 36% of which were seen just once. In total, the top ten clones hold around 10% of the sample.

This TCR was recovered from a young woman in good health. The chain joins TRBV5-5 to TRBJ2-7, with the D segment possibly TRBD1 or TRBD2, each aligning over 6 bases. The sample consisted of blood. The bases read TGTGCCAGCAGTTACGACGATCGGAGGGGGGATACCTACAAGCAGTACTTC. Translated, this is CASSYDDRRGDTYKQYF.